A single T cell receptor beta chain is shown here with its context. This specimen comes from a study of blood T cell repertoires in COVID-19. Study-level background: The United States, Italy and Spain supplied acute and convalescent COVID-19 samples.

The length of the CDR3 is 16 residues. V lost 0 bases, J lost 6 bases, and 15 bases lay in between. Germline lookup yields CDR1 SGDLS and CDR2 YYNGEE. Repertoires were generated with immunoSEQ multiplex PCR, while TCRdb's copy carries only in-frame clones and drops some. The sample yields tens of thousands of clones, around 76% seen once. This receptor was taken from a woman aged 60-75 years with acute or convalescent COVID-19. The gene calls are TRBV9 and TRBJ1-4, with D perhaps matching TRBD1 (5 bases). Sequenced sample: peripheral blood. Written as DNA, the CDR3 is TGTGCCAGCAGCGTAGGACGCGGGGGGGAAGATGAAAAACTGTTTTTT. Its translation: CASSVGRGGEDEKLFF.